This TCR beta chain came from a study of Graves' ophthalmopathy and Graves' hyperthyroidism. Comment on this clonotype: Antigen: not known.

Hyperthyroidism patients, aged 18 to 65, were newly diagnosed, under 2 months' duration. Exclusion applied to patients with other autoimmune diseases, uncontrolled infections, pregnancy or lactation. Amplification of the TCR beta CDR3 regions used RNA transcripts (as template). The first round was an RT-PCR with HTBI primers, and the second round was a multiplex PCR. MiXCR, run by TCRdb on the multiplex PCR reads, gives a single entry per CDR3 protein. The repertoire consists of roughly 1.1 million distinct CDR3 sequences, with less than 45% occurring once and the leading ten covering around 10%. V was clipped by 3 bases and J by 4 bases, with 12 bases between them. CDR1 SGHVS and CDR2 FQNEAQ come from the germline V gene. This CDR3 is built from 14 residues. Findings of the study overall: In separating ophthalmopathy from stable hyperthyroidism, a 13-signature model achieved less than 90% sensitivity and around 81% specificity. Most expanded thyroid clonotypes above 0.001 frequency also appeared in blood.

The genes are TRBV7-8 and TRBJ2-5; tentatively, D is TRBD1 or TRBD2 (6 bases each). The clonotype comes from an adult man with Graves' hyperthyroidism. Material for sequencing was peripheral blood or thyroid tissue (not recorded which). The CDR3 DNA follows: TGTGCCAGCAGCTTTACCGGGGGCTTAGAGACCCAGTACTTC. It codes for CASSFTGGLETQYF.